Listed here are 30 T cell receptor beta chains from one sample, sequenced in a study of T-cell memory formation after mild COVID-19. TCRdb independently ran MiXCR on the 5' RACE reads; one entry per CDR3 protein. The sample shows about 130,000 distinct CDR3 sequences, approximately 5.9% of them seen only once. Specimen: PBMCs or a T cell subset sorted from them (not recorded which). Source of these receptors: an adult woman who had mild COVID-19 (a few samples of this study predate the infection). Cell type and time point are not known.

Ten or more counts support this clonotype. The J gene is TRBJ2-4, the V gene TRBV20-1; a weak D match, TRBD1 (6 bases). Trimming shortened V by 0 bases and J by 1 base, and 19 bases separated the two germline ends. CDR1 and CDR2 from the germline V gene are DFQATT and SNEGSKA (reference sequence). CDR3 length equals 18 residues. The CDR3 here is CSARDLQGSAWAKNIQYF. DNA of the CDR3: TGCAGTGCTAGAGATCTACAGGGATCGGCATGGGCCAAAAACATTCAGTACTTC.

This clonotype occurred a few times. This chain connects TRBV7-9 to TRBJ1-1; D remains ambiguous. V lost 5 bases and J lost 9, with 13 bases in between. This CDR3 has 12 amino acids. Germline assignment: CDR1 SEHNR and CDR2 FQNEAQ (reference sequence). The CDR3 nucleotides are TGTGCCAGCAGCCCAGAGATTGTCCAAGCTTTCTTT. Its translation is CASSPEIVQAFF.

This clonotype was observed a few times. The chain links TRBV3-1 to TRBJ2-7; a weak D match, TRBD2 (7 bases). The CDR3 covers 13 residues. Germline V gene sequence: CDR1 LGHDT, CDR2 YNNKEL (reference sequence). Trimming left V 7 bases short and J 1 base short, with 11 bases between. Here the CDR3 DNA reads TGTGCCAGCACCGGGGGGCAATCCTACGAGCAGTACTTC. Its translation: CASTGGQSYEQYF.

In its sample, this clonotype was seen once. The chain combines TRBV11-3 with TRBJ1-1; D ambiguous. Germline V lookup: CDR1 SGHNT, CDR2 YENEEA. V lost 6 bases to trimming and J lost 0 bases, with 8 bases between them. The CDR3 is 13 residues long. The CDR3, as DNA: TGTGCCAGCAGTTCTGGGATGAACACTGAAGCTTTCTTT. Translating gives CASSSGMNTEAFF.

This clonotype has only a few counts. The chain links TRBV7-3 to TRBJ2-5; a weak D match, TRBD2 (6 bases). The CDR3 runs to 14 residues. The germline V and J ends were trimmed by 1 base and 5 bases, with 11 bases remaining between them. The germline gives CDR1 SGHTA, CDR2 FQGTGA. The CDR3 nucleotides read TGTGCCAGCAGCTTAAGCGGGACTCGGGAGACCCAGTACTTC. Residues: CASSLSGTRETQYF.

The V and J genes are TRBV7-9 and TRBJ1-1; possible D gene TRBD1, 5 bases. The germline V gene has CDR1 SEHNR and CDR2 FQNEAQ (reference sequence). V lost 3 bases to trimming and J lost 4 bases, with 15 bases between them. This CDR3 is built from 15 residues. The CDR3 spells CASSFDRGGTTEAFF. As DNA, the CDR3 is TGTGCCAGCAGCTTTGACCGGGGGGGTACCACTGAAGCTTTCTTT.

This clonotype was recorded at least ten times. The rearrangement uses TRBV7-2 and TRBJ2-7; 8 bases are shared with TRBD1. With 5 bases clipped from V and 6 bases from J, the junction kept 12 bases outside the gene matches. The CDR3 runs to 15 residues. Germline V gene lookup returns CDR1 SGHTA and CDR2 FQGNSA. The CDR3 sequence is CASSTPQGVGGEQYF. The CDR3 nucleotides read TGTGCCAGCAGCACACCACAGGGGGTTGGGGGCGAGCAGTACTTC.

This chain uses TRBV20-1 with TRBJ2-7; 8 nucleotides match TRBD2. CDR3 size: 14 residues. Per the germline V gene, CDR1 is DFQATT and CDR2 is SNEGSKA (reference sequence). V was pared by 3 bases and J by 7 bases, with 11 bases of the junction left unmatched. CDR3 in DNA: TGCAGTGCTAGTCTTCGGGGGGGCCCGGGGGAGCAGTACTTC. As protein: CSASLRGGPGEQYF.

This clonotype appeared a few times. J is TRBJ2-3 and V is TRBV4-3; 8 nucleotides align to TRBD2. The J segment lost 3 bases and the V segment lost 4 bases, leaving 6 bases of the junction unmatched. CDR1 is LGHNA, CDR2 YSLEER, per germline. The length of the CDR3 is 15 residues. The CDR3 DNA sequence: TGCGCCAGCAGCCGCTCGCAGCGGGAGACAGATACGCAGTATTTT. Amino acids: CASSRSQRETDTQYF.

V usage is TRBV15 and J usage is TRBJ1-5; tentatively, D is TRBD1 (5 bases). The germline CDR1 and CDR2 sequences are LNHNV and YYDKDF (reference sequence). V was trimmed by 0 bases and J by 5 bases, leaving 8 bases between them. CDR3 length: 14 amino acids. Here the CDR3 reads CATSRDRGDQPQHF. In DNA form, the CDR3 reads TGTGCCACCAGCAGAGATAGAGGGGATCAGCCCCAGCATTTT.

This chain uses TRBV7-2 with TRBJ1-3, with D perhaps TRBD1 (5 bases). The CDR3 contains 12 residues. V lost 1 base to trimming and J lost 15 bases, with 13 bases between them. Germline CDR1 and CDR2: SGHTA and FQGNSA. This chain's CDR3 is CASSLVRGGPYF. Written as DNA, the CDR3 is TGTGCCAGCAGCTTAGTACGGGGGGGTCCATATTTT.

This clonotype was recorded at least ten times. This chain joins TRBV24-1 and TRBJ2-1; TRBD1 or TRBD2 may be the D gene (5 bases each). V was trimmed by 3 bases and J by 4 bases, leaving 15 bases between them. Per the germline V gene, CDR1 is KGHDR and CDR2 is SFDVKD. The CDR3 contains 16 residues. This CDR3 reads CATSDVRGEKYNEQFF. DNA of the CDR3: TGTGCCACCAGTGATGTGAGGGGTGAAAAATACAATGAGCAGTTCTTC.

Only a few counts were recorded for this clonotype. This rearrangement joins TRBV12-3 or TRBV12-4 to TRBJ1-5, with D possibly being TRBD1 (6 bases). V shed 6 bases and J shed 5 bases, with 14 bases lying between them. CDR3 size: 14 residues. The CDR3 reads CASRMDSGYQPQHF. CDR3 in DNA: TGTGCCAGCAGGATGGACAGTGGGTATCAGCCCCAGCATTTT.

This clonotype came up many times. This chain uses TRBV4-2 with TRBJ1-6; D gene ambiguous. Germline CDR1 and CDR2: LGHNA and YNFKEQ. This CDR3 has 14 amino acids. V was shortened by 4 bases and J by 7 bases, with 11 bases between the two germline ends. In DNA form, the CDR3 reads TGTGCCAGCAGCCCATCCGGGCCGAATTCACCCCTCCACTTT. It codes for CASSPSGPNSPLHF.

This clonotype was seen at least ten times. The genes are TRBV29-1 and TRBJ2-4; possibly TRBD1 for D (5 bases). The CDR3 sequence is 13 residues long. The germline CDR1 and CDR2 sequences are SQVTM and ANQGSEA. V was cut by 1 base and J by 7 bases, with 11 bases left in between. As DNA, the CDR3 is TGCAGCGTTGAAGGGTTAGGGGTGAACATTCAGTACTTC. Encoded protein: CSVEGLGVNIQYF.

The V call is TRBV19, the J call TRBJ2-7; no clear D. Trimming removed 1 base at V and 2 bases at J, with 6 bases between. This CDR3 spans 13 amino acids. The germline V gene has CDR1 LNHDA and CDR2 SQIVND (reference sequence). In DNA form, the CDR3 reads TGTGCCAGTAGTATAGCCCACCCCTACGAGCAGTACTTC. It translates to CASSIAHPYEQYF.

This clonotype occurred a few times. V and J are TRBV12-3 or TRBV12-4 and TRBJ2-7; 11 bases match TRBD2. This CDR3 contains 17 residues. Trimming cost V 4 bases and J 0 bases; bases outside gene matches: 8. DNA for the CDR3: TGTGCCAGCAGTTCACTACTAGCGGGGGATACCTCCTACGAGCAGTACTTC. Translated: CASSSLLAGDTSYEQYF.

This clonotype occurred a few times. V is TRBV7-9 and J is TRBJ2-3; 10 nucleotides align to TRBD2. CDR1 is SEHNR and CDR2 is FQNEAQ in the germline V gene (reference sequence). Trimming took 5 bases from V and 3 from J; bases not matched to a gene: 23. There are 21 residues in the CDR3. The CDR3 here is CASSPPLGSGGARGWTDTQYF. The DNA for the CDR3 is TGTGCCAGCAGCCCCCCCTTGGGAAGCGGGGGGGCGAGGGGGTGGACAGATACGCAGTATTTT.

This clonotype was seen only a few times. V and J are TRBV20-1 and TRBJ2-2, with D unresolved. This CDR3 comprises 14 residues. Germline V gene data show CDR1 as DFQATT and CDR2 as SNEGSKA (reference sequence). Trimming pared 0 bases from V and 8 bases from J, leaving 13 bases between. CDR3 nucleotide sequence: TGCAGTGCTAGAGATCTTAAGGGTTCGGGGGAGCTGTTTTTT. This gives the protein CSARDLKGSGELFF.

The chain recombines TRBV7-6 with TRBJ2-3; 13 bases align to TRBD2. The CDR3 runs to 15 residues. The V segment lost 5 bases and the J segment 5 bases; nucleotides outside the gene matches: 4. Germline V gives CDR1 SGHVS, CDR2 FNYEAQ. CDR3 amino acids: CASSPGLAGVDTQYF. The CDR3 bases are TGTGCCAGCAGCCCCGGACTAGCGGGAGTAGATACGCAGTATTTT.

This clonotype was found many times. The chain combines TRBV4-2 with TRBJ2-1; TRBD1 agrees at 8 bases. Germline CDR1 and CDR2: LGHNA and YNFKEQ. V lost 5 bases to trimming and J lost 8 bases; unmatched junction nucleotides: 11. The CDR3 spans 15 residues. For the CDR3, the DNA is TGTGCCAGCAGCGCAGACGGACAGGGCGGGGATGAGCAGTTCTTC. It yields the protein CASSADGQGGDEQFF.

In its sample, this clonotype was seen many times. The chain recombines TRBV12-3 or TRBV12-4 with TRBJ2-3; 8 nucleotides line up with TRBD1. The CDR3 is 15 amino acids. With V trimmed by 4 bases and J by 2 bases, 5 bases remained unmatched. The CDR3 DNA follows: TGTGCCAGCAGTTCGGACAGGGACGTCACAGATACGCAGTATTTT. Translated: CASSSDRDVTDTQYF.

This clonotype was counted between two and nine times. The chain has TRBV5-4 and TRBJ2-5, with D unclear. CDR3 length: 10 residues. Trimming shortened V by 7 bases and J by 3 bases, and 4 bases separated the two germline ends. Germline-derived CDR1 and CDR2 are SGHNT and YYREEE (reference sequence). CDR3 sequence (DNA): TGTGCCAGCGGTGAAGAGACCCAGTACTTC. Translation gives CASGEETQYF.

The J gene is TRBJ2-1, the V gene TRBV5-5; 13 bases map to TRBD2. Germline values: CDR1 SGHKS, CDR2 YYEKEE (reference sequence). CDR3 length: 16 amino acids. With V trimmed by 4 bases and J by 10 bases, 11 bases remained unmatched. The CDR3 loop is CASSNAGLAGVLEQFF. DNA for the CDR3: TGTGCCAGCAGCAATGCTGGACTAGCGGGGGTGCTGGAGCAGTTCTTC.

This clonotype was seen many times. The chain couples TRBV20-1 to TRBJ2-2, with D hard to call. In germline, CDR1 is DFQATT, CDR2 SNEGSKA (reference sequence). The CDR3 is 13 amino acids. The V and J ends lost 4 bases and 5 bases respectively, with 11 bases between them. The CDR3 loop is CSANDARTGELFF. As DNA, the CDR3 is TGCAGTGCTAACGACGCGAGGACCGGGGAGCTGTTTTTT.

This clonotype was detected ten times or more. The chain employs TRBV9 and TRBJ2-2; D may match TRBD1 or TRBD2 (5 bases each). V was pared by 6 bases and J by 0 bases, with 12 bases between. This CDR3 region has 15 residues. From germline, CDR1 is SGDLS and CDR2 YYNGEE. The CDR3 bases are TGTGCCAGCACATCGGGACGTACGAACACCGGGGAGCTGTTTTTT. Amino acids: CASTSGRTNTGELFF.

At least ten counts were recorded for this clonotype. V is TRBV12-3 or TRBV12-4 and J is TRBJ2-7; no clear D. The CDR3 runs 12 residues. Deletions cut 5 bases from V and 3 bases from J, with 8 bases between. DNA of the CDR3: TGTGCCAGCAGTCTTGCGAGCTACGAGCAGTACTTC. It translates to CASSLASYEQYF.

The CDR3 bases are TGTGCCTCCGCGGCAGAGAAAGAGACCCAGTACTTC. As protein: CASAAEKETQYF. This chain connects TRBV2 to TRBJ2-5; D unclear. Trimming left V 11 bases short and J 3 bases short, with 13 bases between. Per germline, CDR1 SNHLY and CDR2 FYNNEI. The CDR3 extends over 12 amino acids.

This clonotype was counted many times. This chain connects TRBV25-1 to TRBJ2-7; D unresolved. The CDR3 totals 15 residues. V was trimmed by 1 base and J by 7 bases, leaving 17 bases between them. The V gene's germline CDR1 is MGHDK and CDR2 SYGVNS. The CDR3 nucleotides are TGTGCCAGCAGTGAATCTCAGGATGGCGTACAGGAGCAGTACTTC. Protein product: CASSESQDGVQEQYF.

Ten or more counts support this clonotype. The gene calls are TRBV4-3 and TRBJ2-3; the D gene is possibly TRBD1 (6 bases). Germline V CDR1 and CDR2: LGHNA, YSLEER. This CDR3 spans 18 amino acids. Trimming shortened V by 0 bases and J by 1 base, and 17 bases separated the two germline ends. The CDR3 spells CASSQEINTGSGTDTQYF. CDR3 sequence (DNA): TGCGCCAGCAGCCAAGAGATTAATACAGGGAGCGGCACAGATACGCAGTATTTT.